The clone carrying this TCR beta chain has ten or more counts. Antigen: not known. RNA-based 3' RACE libraries used unique molecular identifiers. TCRdb redid the calling of the 3' RACE reads with MiXCR, one entry per CDR3 protein. The sample lists about 40,000 distinct CDR3 sequences; approximately 6.1% were seen once. The CDR3 consists of 14 residues. Germline assignment: CDR1 SGHVS and CDR2 FQNEAQ. Trimming cost V 4 bases and J 3 bases, with 13 bases left between them. Described treatment: PENTA 11 planned treatment interruption arm or continuous ART arm. The source of the sample is a study of HIV-infected children after antiretroviral therapy interruption. Study-wide background: Children had CD4+ above 500, viral load below 50 copies/ml, either treatment arm. Findings of the study overall: Minor non-naive CD45RA+ populations, like EMRA or stem memory, might contaminate naive sorts.

The gene calls are TRBV7-8 and TRBJ2-7; D ambiguous. This material consisted of CD45RA+ CD4+ T cells from PBMCs, pooled from several time points, taken from a donor given antiretroviral therapy, either interrupted or continuous. Subset described: naive CD4+ CD45RA+ CD45RO- T cells. The clonotype originates from a pool of human donors with HIV. DNA of the CDR3: TGTGCCAGCAGCTCCTCGGACCGGAGCTACGAGCAGTACTTC. Translated, it gives CASSSSDRSYEQYF. The full variable domain, with the rest looked up from reference TRBV7-8 and TRBJ2-7, is GAGVSQSPRYKVAKRGQDVALRCDPISGHVSLFWYQQALGQGPEFLTYFQNEAQLDKSGLPSDRFFAERPEGSVSTLKIQRTQQEDSAVYLCASSSSDRSYEQYFGPGTRLTVT.